These 13 T cell receptor beta chains originate from one sample sequenced in a study of blood T cell repertoires in COVID-19. The method was immunoSEQ multiplex PCR; TCRdb's version includes in-frame clones alone and lacks a portion of them. The sample yields about 46,000 clones, more than 85% seen once. Material for sequencing was PBMCs or T cells enriched from blood (not recorded which). These receptors were collected from a woman in her forties or fifties who had recovered from COVID-19.

The CDR3 loop reads CASSLSFTGSRGTDTQYF. The CDR3 region has the DNA TGTGCCAGCAGCCTAAGTTTCACAGGGTCCCGGGGCACAGATACGCAGTATTTT. The J gene is TRBJ2-3, the V gene TRBV7-3; TRBD1 might be the D (6 bases). From germline, CDR1 is SGHTA and CDR2 FQGTGA. This CDR3 is built from 18 residues. Trimming cost V 5 bases and J 1 base, with 22 bases left between them.

The rearrangement uses TRBV6-1 and TRBJ2-7; 12 nucleotides align to TRBD2. Germline V gene sequence: CDR1 MNHNS, CDR2 SASEGT. The CDR3 totals 15 residues. The ends lost 5 bases at V and 4 bases at J; junction bases unmatched: 6. The DNA of the CDR3 is TGTGCCAGCAGTTCGCCGGGACTAGCGGGTTACGAGCAGTACTTC. Amino acids: CASSSPGLAGYEQYF.

The chain recombines TRBV28 with TRBJ1-1; TRBD1 matches 10 bases. The V gene end was trimmed by 5 bases and the J gene end by 4 bases; junction bases not matched to a gene: 7. Germline V lookup: CDR1 MDHEN, CDR2 SYDVKM. This CDR3 has 15 amino acids. CDR3 DNA sequence: TGTGCCAGCAGTCCCGGGACAGGGGCCGTCACTGAAGCTTTCTTT. Its protein is CASSPGTGAVTEAFF.

The chain combines TRBV7-8 with TRBJ2-3, with 10 bases lining up with TRBD2. Looked up from germline, CDR1 is SGHVS and CDR2 is FQNEAQ. The CDR3 is made up of 20 amino acids. The junction had 13 bases not matched to a gene; V was cut back by 1 base and J by 0 bases. DNA of the CDR3: TGTGCCAGCAGCTTAGAAGTACTAGCGGGGAAGATTACTAGCACAGATACGCAGTATTTT. Translated, it gives CASSLEVLAGKITSTDTQYF.

V usage is TRBV2 and J usage is TRBJ1-3, with 7 bases aligning to TRBD1. This CDR3 spans 17 amino acids. The germline V gene has CDR1 SNHLY and CDR2 FYNNEI. V shed 5 bases, J shed 0 bases, and the junction held 10 bases outside the gene matches. CDR3: CASSLRTGQFSGNTIYF. CDR3 in DNA: TGTGCCAGCAGTCTTCGGACAGGCCAGTTCTCTGGAAACACCATATATTTT.

The chain joins TRBV9 to TRBJ2-7; TRBD2 might be the D (6 bases). Germline CDR1 reads SGDLS; CDR2 reads YYNGEE. The CDR3 sequence is 15 residues long. V lost 2 bases and J 3 bases, leaving 15 bases between the germline ends. CDR3 sequence reads: CASSVRWPGDYEQYF. In DNA, the CDR3 is TGTGCCAGCAGCGTTCGGTGGCCGGGAGACTACGAGCAGTACTTC.

The J gene is TRBJ1-4, the V gene TRBV7-9; D might be TRBD1 (5 bases). The CDR3 covers 15 residues. Between the trimmed V and J ends, which lost 5 bases and 4 bases, there was a span of 14 bases. Germline CDR1 reads SEHNR; CDR2 reads FQNEAQ (reference sequence). CDR3 DNA: TGTGCCAGCAGCGCAACCGGGGGGGTTAATGAAAAACTGTTTTTT. It is translated as CASSATGGVNEKLFF.

The rearrangement joins TRBV28 to TRBJ1-4; 7 positions match TRBD1. The CDR3 sequence is 14 residues long. CDR1 MDHEN and CDR2 SYDVKM come from the germline V gene. J was trimmed by 11 bases and V by 4 bases; bases with no gene match: 10. CDR3 sequence (DNA): TGTGCCAGCAGTTCACCCTCACAGGGGACGAAACTGTTTTTT. It codes for CASSSPSQGTKLFF.

The chain uses TRBV15 and TRBJ1-3, with D possibly matching TRBD1 (5 bases). The CDR3 runs 15 residues. V gave up 1 base and J gave up 4 bases, with 11 bases separating them. Germline V CDR1 and CDR2: LNHNV, YYDKDF (reference sequence). The CDR3 reads CATSRGSGDGNTIYF. For the CDR3, the DNA is TGTGCCACCAGCAGAGGATCGGGGGACGGAAACACCATATATTTT. Using reference TRBV15 and TRBJ1-3 for the parts outside the CDR3, the full variable domain is DAMVIQNPRYQVTQFGKPVTLSCSQTLNHNVMYWYQQKSSQAPKLLFHYYDKDFNNEADTPDNFQSRRPNTSFCFLDIRSPGLGDTAMYLCATSRGSGDGNTIYFGEGSWLTVV.

This chain connects TRBV6-5 to TRBJ2-7; D may be TRBD2 (5 bases). The CDR3 loop spans 14 amino acids. V was cut by 5 bases and J by 3 bases, with 14 bases left in between. Germline CDR1 is MNHEY and CDR2 is SVGAGI. The CDR3 nucleotides are TGTGCCAGCAGTACGGGAATAACGAACTACGAGCAGTACTTC. It specifies CASSTGITNYEQYF.

This CDR3 reads CASSLDGGASGEQFF. In nucleotides, the CDR3 is TGTGCCAGCAGCTTAGACGGGGGGGCCTCCGGTGAGCAGTTCTTC. The V and J genes are TRBV7-2 and TRBJ2-1; 8 positions agree with TRBD2. V gave up 1 base and J gave up 9 bases; unmatched junction bases: 8. The germline V gene has CDR1 SGHTA and CDR2 FQGNSA. There are 15 residues in the CDR3.

The rearrangement joins TRBV5-4 to TRBJ2-7; 8 bases map to TRBD1. This CDR3 is built from 16 residues. From germline, CDR1 is SGHNT and CDR2 YYREEE (reference sequence). V shed 2 bases, J shed 4 bases, and the junction held 11 bases outside the gene matches. The CDR3 DNA reads as TGTGCCAGCAGCTTATGGACAGGGATCACGTCGTACGAGCAGTACTTC. Amino acid sequence: CASSLWTGITSYEQYF.

The chain couples TRBV2 to TRBJ2-5; 12 nucleotides agree with TRBD1. The CDR3 is 15 amino acids. Looked up from germline, CDR1 is SNHLY and CDR2 is FYNNEI. With V trimmed by 6 bases and J by 5 bases, 7 bases remained unmatched. The CDR3 protein is CASSLGQGAGETQYF. CDR3 in DNA: TGTGCCAGCAGCTTGGGACAGGGGGCAGGGGAGACCCAGTACTTC.